This entry features one T cell receptor (beta chain) sequence. This record belongs to a study of blood T cell repertoires in COVID-19. The CDR3 has 12 residues. V lost 3 bases and J lost 7, with 10 bases in between. Germline V CDR1 and CDR2: SQVTM, ANQGSEA. The data were produced by immunoSEQ multiplex PCR, yet TCRdb's version contains in-frame clones alone and is incomplete. The sample has about 64,000 clones; about 81% are singletons. The chain is built from TRBV29-1 and TRBJ1-3; D gene ambiguous. The TCR was taken from an elderly man with acute or convalescent COVID-19. The sequenced sample was peripheral blood. Written as DNA, the CDR3 is TGCAGCGTTGAGGCAACGGGGAACACCATATATTTT. Residues: CSVEATGNTIYF.